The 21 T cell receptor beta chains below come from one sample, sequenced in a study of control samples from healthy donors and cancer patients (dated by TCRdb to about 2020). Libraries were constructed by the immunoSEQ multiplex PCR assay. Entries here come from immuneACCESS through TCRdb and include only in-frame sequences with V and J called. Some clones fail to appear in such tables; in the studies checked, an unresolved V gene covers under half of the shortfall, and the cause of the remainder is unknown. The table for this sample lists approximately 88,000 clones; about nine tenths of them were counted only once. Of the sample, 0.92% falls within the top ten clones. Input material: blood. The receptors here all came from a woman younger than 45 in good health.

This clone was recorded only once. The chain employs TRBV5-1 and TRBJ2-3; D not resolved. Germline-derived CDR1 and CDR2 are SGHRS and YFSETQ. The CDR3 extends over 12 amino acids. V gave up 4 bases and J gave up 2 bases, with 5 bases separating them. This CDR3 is CASSQPTDTQYF. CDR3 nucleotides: TGCGCCAGCAGCCAACCCACAGATACGCAGTATTTT. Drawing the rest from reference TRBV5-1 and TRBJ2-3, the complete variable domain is KAGVTQTPRYLIKTRGQQVTLSCSPISGHRSVSWYQQTPGQGLQFLFEYFSETQRNKGNFPGRFSGRQFSNSRSEMNVSTLELGDSALYLCASSQPTDTQYFGPGTRLTVL.

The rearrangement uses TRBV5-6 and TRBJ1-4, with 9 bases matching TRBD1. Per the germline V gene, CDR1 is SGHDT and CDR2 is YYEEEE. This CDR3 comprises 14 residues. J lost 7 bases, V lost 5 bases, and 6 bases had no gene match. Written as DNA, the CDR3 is TGTGCCAGCAGGCGGGGACAGGGTTCTGAAAAACTGTTTTTT. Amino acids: CASRRGQGSEKLFF.

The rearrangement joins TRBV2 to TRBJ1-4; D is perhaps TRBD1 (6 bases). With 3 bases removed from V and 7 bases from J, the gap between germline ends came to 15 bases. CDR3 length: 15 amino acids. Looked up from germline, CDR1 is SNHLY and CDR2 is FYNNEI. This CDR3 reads CASSDRGPEGEKLFF. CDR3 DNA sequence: TGTGCCAGCAGTGACAGGGGACCAGAGGGTGAAAAACTGTTTTTT.

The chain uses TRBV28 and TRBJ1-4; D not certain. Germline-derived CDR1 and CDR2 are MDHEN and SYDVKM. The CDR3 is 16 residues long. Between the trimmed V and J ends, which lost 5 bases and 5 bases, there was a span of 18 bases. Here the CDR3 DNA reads TGTGCCAGCAGTCACCCCCGGCGGGTGGGAAATGAAAAACTGTTTTTT. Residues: CASSHPRRVGNEKLFF.

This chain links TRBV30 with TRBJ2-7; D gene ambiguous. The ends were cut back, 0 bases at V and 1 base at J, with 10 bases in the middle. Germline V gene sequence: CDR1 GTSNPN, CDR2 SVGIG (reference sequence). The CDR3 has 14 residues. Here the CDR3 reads CAWSVLAVSYEQYF. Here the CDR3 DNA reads TGTGCCTGGAGTGTACTCGCCGTATCCTACGAGCAGTACTTC.

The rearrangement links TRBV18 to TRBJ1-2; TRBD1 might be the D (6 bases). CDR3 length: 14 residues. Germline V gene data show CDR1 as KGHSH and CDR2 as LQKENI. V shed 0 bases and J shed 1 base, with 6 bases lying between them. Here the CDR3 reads CASSPPQGNYGYTF. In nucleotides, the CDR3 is TGTGCCAGCTCACCACCACAGGGTAACTATGGCTACACCTTC.

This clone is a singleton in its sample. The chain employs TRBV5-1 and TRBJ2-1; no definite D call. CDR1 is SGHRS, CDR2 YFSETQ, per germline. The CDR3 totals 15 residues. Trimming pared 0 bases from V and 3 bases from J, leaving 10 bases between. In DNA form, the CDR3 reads TGCGCCAGCAGCTTGGGTGTGGGCAGCTACAATGAGCAGTTCTTC. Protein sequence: CASSLGVGSYNEQFF.

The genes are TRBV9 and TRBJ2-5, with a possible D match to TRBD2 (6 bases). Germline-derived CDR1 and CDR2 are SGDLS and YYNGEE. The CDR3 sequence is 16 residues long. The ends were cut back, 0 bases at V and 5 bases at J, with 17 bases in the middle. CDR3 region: CASSVGPGEFGETQYF. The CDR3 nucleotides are TGTGCCAGCAGCGTAGGGCCGGGGGAGTTCGGGGAGACCCAGTACTTC.

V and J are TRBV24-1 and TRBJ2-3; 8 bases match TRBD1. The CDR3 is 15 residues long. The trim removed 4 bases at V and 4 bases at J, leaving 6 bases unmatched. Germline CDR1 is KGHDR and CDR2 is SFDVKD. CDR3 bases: TGTGCCACCAGTGACCCCGGACAGGGAGCAGATACGCAGTATTTT. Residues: CATSDPGQGADTQYF.

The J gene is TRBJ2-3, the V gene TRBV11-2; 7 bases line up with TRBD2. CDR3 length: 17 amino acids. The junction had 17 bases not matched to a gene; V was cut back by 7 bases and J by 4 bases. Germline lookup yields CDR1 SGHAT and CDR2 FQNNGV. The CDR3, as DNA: TGTGCCAGCAACAATGGTGGCGGGGGTGTAGGGGCAGATACGCAGTATTTT. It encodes CASNNGGGGVGADTQYF.

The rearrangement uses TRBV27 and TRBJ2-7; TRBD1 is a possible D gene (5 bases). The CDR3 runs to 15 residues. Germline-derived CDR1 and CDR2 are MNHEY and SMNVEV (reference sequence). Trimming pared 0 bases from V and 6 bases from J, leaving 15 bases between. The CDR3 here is CASSLSTFRGGEQYF. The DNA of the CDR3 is TGTGCCAGCAGTTTATCGACCTTTAGGGGCGGCGAGCAGTACTTC.

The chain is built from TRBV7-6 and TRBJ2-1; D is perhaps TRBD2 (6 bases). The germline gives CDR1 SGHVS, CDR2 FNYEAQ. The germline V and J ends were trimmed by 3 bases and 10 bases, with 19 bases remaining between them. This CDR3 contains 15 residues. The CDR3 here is CASSLNIDIGGEQFF. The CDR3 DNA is TGTGCCAGCAGCTTGAATATCGATATAGGAGGGGAGCAGTTCTTC.

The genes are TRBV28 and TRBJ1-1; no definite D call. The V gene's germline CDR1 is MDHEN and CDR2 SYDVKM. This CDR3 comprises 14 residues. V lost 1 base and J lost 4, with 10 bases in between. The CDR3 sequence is CASSLLVGTTEAFF. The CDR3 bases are TGTGCCAGCAGTTTATTGGTGGGCACCACTGAAGCTTTCTTT.

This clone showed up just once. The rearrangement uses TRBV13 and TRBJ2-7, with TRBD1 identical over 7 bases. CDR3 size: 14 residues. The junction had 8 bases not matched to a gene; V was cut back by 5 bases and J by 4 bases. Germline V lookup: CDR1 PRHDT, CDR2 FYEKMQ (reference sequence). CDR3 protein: CASSLRQGTYEQYF. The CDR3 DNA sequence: TGTGCCAGCAGCCTTCGACAGGGTACGTACGAGCAGTACTTC.

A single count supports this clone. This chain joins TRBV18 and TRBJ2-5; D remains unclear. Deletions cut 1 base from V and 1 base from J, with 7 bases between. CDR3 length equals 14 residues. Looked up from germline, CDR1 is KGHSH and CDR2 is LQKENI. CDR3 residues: CASSPRGTQETQYF. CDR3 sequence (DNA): TGTGCCAGCTCACCACGGGGTACCCAAGAGACCCAGTACTTC.

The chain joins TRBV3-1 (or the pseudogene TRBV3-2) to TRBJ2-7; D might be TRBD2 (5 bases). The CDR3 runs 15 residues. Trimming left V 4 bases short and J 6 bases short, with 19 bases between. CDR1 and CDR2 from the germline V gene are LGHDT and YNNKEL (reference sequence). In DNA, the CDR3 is TGTGCCAGCAGCCTATCAGGACTGGTCCTCTCCGAGCAGTACTTC. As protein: CASSLSGLVLSEQYF.

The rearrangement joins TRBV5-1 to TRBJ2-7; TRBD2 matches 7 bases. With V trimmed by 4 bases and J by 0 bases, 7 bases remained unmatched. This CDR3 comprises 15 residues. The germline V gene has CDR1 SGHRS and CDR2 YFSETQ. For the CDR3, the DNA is TGCGCCAGCAGCCCCGGACTAGGGAGCTCCTACGAGCAGTACTTC. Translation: CASSPGLGSSYEQYF.

This CDR3 is CAWSESSRPRGNEQFF. For the CDR3, the DNA is TGTGCCTGGAGTGAATCGTCTCGTCCTCGGGGCAATGAGCAGTTCTTC. The chain employs TRBV30 and TRBJ2-1; D is perhaps TRBD2 (5 bases). V was clipped by 1 base and J by 6 bases, with 19 bases between them. The CDR3 sequence is 16 residues long. The germline CDR1 and CDR2 sequences are GTSNPN and SVGIG (reference sequence).

The CDR3 region is CASSEADIQYF. As DNA, the CDR3 is TGTGCCAGCAGTGAAGCGGACATTCAGTACTTC. The genes are TRBV2 and TRBJ2-4, with D unresolved. The V end was cut by 0 bases, the J end by 8 bases, with 2 bases between. CDR1 is SNHLY and CDR2 is FYNNEI in the germline V gene. CDR3 size: 11 residues.

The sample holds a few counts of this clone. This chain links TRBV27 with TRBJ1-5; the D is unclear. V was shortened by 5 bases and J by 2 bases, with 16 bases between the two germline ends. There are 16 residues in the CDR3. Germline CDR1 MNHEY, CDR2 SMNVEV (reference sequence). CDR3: CASSPLEFRGNQPQHF. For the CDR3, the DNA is TGTGCCAGCAGTCCACTCGAGTTTAGAGGCAATCAGCCCCAGCATTTT.

The CDR3 loop reads CASSFGLARETQYF. DNA of the CDR3: TGTGCCAGCAGCTTTGGACTAGCCCGAGAGACCCAGTACTTC. V and J are TRBV5-4 and TRBJ2-5; 8 bases map to TRBD2. Germline V gene data show CDR1 as SGHNT and CDR2 as YYREEE (reference sequence). J was trimmed by 4 bases and V by 2 bases; bases with no gene match: 4. The CDR3 runs 14 residues.